The sequence of this TCR beta chain was determined in a study of blood T cell repertoires in COVID-19. Study-wide background: COVID-19 samples collected from the United States, Italy and Spain covered acute and convalescent phases. Nucleic acid was either cDNA or gDNA, and it came from T cells, B-cell-depleted T cells, or PBMCs.

As handled by the study authors: Cell counts per sample came from amplifying reference gene primers. Here immunoSEQ multiplex PCR was the method, and the copy in TCRdb shows in-frame clones only, minus some. For V, J and clone size, that table is used; D and trimming come from the DNA. The table has 300,000 to 400,000 clones, around 87% seen once. The sequenced sample was peripheral blood. This receptor was taken from a woman aged 50 to 60 who had recovered from COVID-19.

The CDR3 DNA is TGTGCCAGCAGTTACTTCGGAGCCGGGTGGGGCTACACCTTC. Its translation is CASSYFGAGWGYTF. The chain links TRBV6-5 to TRBJ1-2, with D unresolved. This CDR3 spans 14 amino acids. Germline-derived CDR1 and CDR2 are MNHEY and SVGAGI. Deletions cut 1 base from V and 8 bases from J, with 14 bases between.